This T cell receptor (beta chain) was captured in a study of blood T cell repertoires in COVID-19. The wider study: Collection of acute and convalescent COVID-19 samples took place in the United States, Italy and Spain. PBMCs, B-cell-depleted T cells, or T cells were the source of the cDNA or gDNA that made up the material.

As handled by the study authors: Reference gene primer amplification in the assay estimated nucleated cell counts. Using immunoSEQ multiplex PCR, the repertoire was profiled, and TCRdb retains in-frame clones only, with some absent. For V, J and clone size, that table is used; D and trimming come from the DNA. Of more than 200,000 clones listed, roughly 80% are singletons. The germline V gene has CDR1 MNHEY and CDR2 SVGAGI. Trimming cost V 0 bases and J 0 bases, with 6 bases left between them. The CDR3 is 15 residues long. Source material: peripheral blood. The V gene is TRBV6-5, the J gene TRBJ1-5; D remains unclear. The TCR comes from a man aged 55 to 70 with acute or convalescent COVID-19. CDR3 loop: CASSYSSASNQPQHF. The CDR3 DNA reads TGTGCCAGCAGTTACTCGAGTGCTAGCAATCAGCCCCAGCATTTT.